This T cell receptor (beta chain) was sequenced in a study of blood T cells in healthy people across ages. V was trimmed by 8 bases and J by 6 bases, leaving 17 bases between them. CDR1 is SQVTM, CDR2 ANQGSEA, per germline. The CDR3 contains 13 residues. On this clonotype itself: What it binds is not known.

Whole-study results and caveats: A roughly linear fall in TCR beta diversity per million T cells was seen with increasing age.

A sample-barcoded 5' primer and a J-beta primer mix were used in a second PCR of roughly 6 to 12 cycles. Every molecule of cDNA carried a tag from a template-switch adaptor with 12 random nucleotides. One entry per CDR3 protein results from TCRdb running MiXCR on the 5' RACE reads. The sample contains roughly 700,000 distinct CDR3 sequences, roughly 50% of which appear only once. This chain uses TRBV29-1 with TRBJ2-1; TRBD1 might be the D (6 bases). The specimen was blood. The TCR was taken from an older woman in good health. CDR3 sequence (DNA): TGCAGCCAGGGGCCAGGGACAATCAATGAGCAGTTCTTC. It yields the protein CSQGPGTINEQFF.